Many counts were recorded for the clone carrying this TCR beta chain. Antigen: not known. Quantitative 5'-RACE with molecular barcodes produced the TCR beta libraries. TCRdb recomputed calls from the 5' RACE reads with MiXCR, one row per CDR3 protein. The profile shows 250,000 or so distinct CDR3 sequences, 24% of them singletons. The data were obtained in a study of CD8 T cells in ankylosing spondylitis. Study-wide results and limits: Ankylosing spondylitis blood seemed to carry a telltale TCR beta motif made of about 8 highly homologous variants. Relatively scarce in peripheral blood, disease-linked clones were CD8+. Reportedly, significant enrichment of disease-linked clones occurred in matched ankylosing spondylitis synovial fluid.

Sequencing was carried out using blood, either unsorted or a sorted T cell fraction (not recorded which). The receptor comes from a male donor with ankylosing spondylitis or in good health (not recorded which).

CDR3 coding DNA: TGCGCCAGCAGCCTACACGGGGACAGTCTTTTCTCAGTACCAGATACGCAGTATTTT. The encoded protein is CASSLHGDSLFSVPDTQYF. The chain is built from TRBV5-1 and TRBJ2-3; 7 bases are a match to TRBD1. Germline CDR1 is SGHRS and CDR2 is YFSETQ. The ends lost 4 bases at V and 4 bases at J; junction bases unmatched: 21. This CDR3 region has 19 residues.